This T cell receptor (beta chain) is drawn from a study of CD8 T cells in Susac syndrome (dated by TCRdb to between 2019 and 2020). About the full investigation: Among the Susac syndrome patients who were sequenced, clinically active disease was present in about six and clinical remission was observed in 8 or 9. At blood withdrawal, Susac syndrome patients were either therapy-naive, taking corticosteroids (in some cases with IVIg as well), or taking IVIg alone. Whether CD8+ T cell activation and differentiation in Susac syndrome was antigen driven was tested using repertoire sequencing. CD8+ T cell repertoire clonality was compared between 11 to 12 healthy donors, some 14 Susac syndrome patients and roughly 15 multiple sclerosis patients. The paper as a whole reports these results and caveats: The number of individuals in the TCR sequencing and HLA analysis was recognized as being relatively small. Clonal expansion was observed in Susac syndrome CD8+ repertoires, with the highest expansion in CD8+ TEMRA cells and greater expansion in clinically active than in remitting patients. Some 15 Susac-specific public clones were identified in the total CD8+ repertoire, and roughly five Susac-specific public clones were identified in the CD8+ TEMRA repertoire.

Peripheral blood CD8+ and CD4+ T cells from healthy donors, Susac syndrome patients and multiple sclerosis patients were profiled by high-throughput TCR beta sequencing. The Susac syndrome patients fulfilled recently defined diagnostic criteria for definite or probable disease. Bulk CD8+ and CD4+ T cells were purified by magnetic negative isolation, while CD8+ TEMRA cells were enriched using FACS. Blood was drawn into EDTA tubes, processed within 24 hours, and PBMCs were isolated by density gradient centrifugation. PBMCs destined for TCR sequencing were cryopreserved in liquid nitrogen and later thawed in a 37 °C water bath. The sorted or isolated CD4+, CD8+ and CD8+ TEMRA cells had a purity of 90% or higher. This clonotype has just one count. Its recognized antigen is unknown. No quality values exist for individual bases; no much larger clone is one base distant. A single read constitutes weak evidence.

Reading from cysteine to phenylalanine, the CDR3 counts 12 amino acids. This entry keeps only the CDR3 DNA: 36 bases, framed from base 1. V is cut by 6 bases and J by 7 bases, and the space between the germline ends is 11 bases. The germline V gene supplies CDR1 SGHVS and CDR2 FNYEAQ. RNA was extracted using the RNeasy kit, and 0.5 to 1 microgram was reverse transcribed with random hexamers. TCR beta CDR3 regions were amplified with the immunoSEQ multiplex PCR assay covering 54 Vbeta and 13 Jbeta segments. Bias from PCR amplification was corrected by using a synthetic template baseline for primer optimization and for computational correction. In the authors' own workflow: Reads were assigned to V, D and J genes according to IMGT and analyzed in immunoSEQ Analyzer, with only productive sequences retained. Clonality was calculated as one minus the Shannon entropy normalized by log2 of the number of productive unique sequences. For each patient and control, public and private clones were evaluated among the 100 most prevalent clones. Susac-specific clones were defined as absent from healthy and MS cohorts, 800 to 1,200 published viral clones and other ImmuneACCESS disease sequences. The public reads were reprocessed in TCRdb via fastp at Q25 and MiXCR, keeping in-frame beta chains. Rows are unified per CDR3 protein, each entry keeping the most common DNA and genes. For this entry, the V and J calls and clone size follow TCRdb and not the study's own pipeline. In this sample the table shows roughly 80,000 distinct CDR3 sequences, less than 95% of which occur a single time. The ten largest account for about 0.5% of the sample.

The clonotype originates from a human donor with Susac syndrome. Recombination linked TRBV7-6 to TRBJ2-3; no D gene call is confident. Sequenced: CD8+ T cells from PBMCs. DNA sequence: TGTGCCAGCAGGGACCTGGGAAATACGCAGTATTTT. This is translated as CASRDLGNTQYF.